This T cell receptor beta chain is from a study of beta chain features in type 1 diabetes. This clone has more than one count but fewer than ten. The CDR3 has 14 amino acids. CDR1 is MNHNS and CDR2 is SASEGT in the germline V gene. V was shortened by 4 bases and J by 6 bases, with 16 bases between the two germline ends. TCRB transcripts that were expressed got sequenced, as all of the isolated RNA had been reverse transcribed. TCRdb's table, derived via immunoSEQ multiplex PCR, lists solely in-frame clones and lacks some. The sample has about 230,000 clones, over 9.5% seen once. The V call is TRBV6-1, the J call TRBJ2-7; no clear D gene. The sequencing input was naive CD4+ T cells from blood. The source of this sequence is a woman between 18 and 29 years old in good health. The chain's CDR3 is CASSAQASFSEQYF. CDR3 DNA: TGTGCCAGCAGTGCTCAAGCTTCTTTCTCCGAGCAGTACTTC.